The 7 T cell receptor beta chains listed next were all sequenced from one sample in a study of cytomegalovirus exposure and HLA in healthy donors. PCR amplification relied on 60 Vbeta primers (plus 13 Jbeta primers). Profiling relied on immunoSEQ multiplex PCR, and the TCRdb table lists in-frame clones only, not all of them. Here the sample spans about 140,000 clones, roughly 90% being singletons. Sequenced material: PBMCs. These receptor sequences come from a woman between 35 and 50 years old in good health and CMV-seronegative.

The rearrangement joins TRBV2 to TRBJ2-6; tentatively, D is TRBD1 (7 bases). CDR3 size: 16 residues. V was clipped by 7 bases and J by 2 bases, with 15 bases between them. Germline V gene sequence: CDR1 SNHLY, CDR2 FYNNEI. The CDR3 DNA reads TGTGCCAGCATGGAGGGGGCAAGGACTGGGGCCAACGTCCTGACTTTC. Translating gives CASMEGARTGANVLTF.

V gene TRBV6-1 combines with J gene TRBJ1-1, with D unresolved. Germline assignment: CDR1 MNHNS and CDR2 SASEGT. Trimming pared 7 bases from V and 0 bases from J, leaving 9 bases between. The CDR3 is 13 residues long. The CDR3 DNA is TGTGCCAGCACCCTGACTTTGAACACTGAAGCTTTCTTT. It is translated as CASTLTLNTEAFF.

V is TRBV10-3 and J is TRBJ2-1; D is perhaps TRBD2 (6 bases). CDR3 length: 16 residues. Germline values: CDR1 ENHRY, CDR2 SYGVKD. The V end lost 4 bases, the J end lost 2 bases, and 15 bases lay between the germline ends. The CDR3 sequence: CAISGRGTSTYNEQFF. The CDR3 coding sequence is TGTGCCATCAGTGGCCGGGGGACTTCCACCTACAATGAGCAGTTCTTC.

The chain has TRBV5-1 and TRBJ2-5, with D perhaps matching TRBD1 (6 bases). The CDR3 length is 16 residues. Germline lookup yields CDR1 SGHRS and CDR2 YFSETQ. Trimming took 0 bases from V and 5 from J, leaving 17 bases between them. The CDR3: CASSLGDTFQGETQYF. DNA of the CDR3: TGCGCCAGCAGCTTGGGAGACACTTTCCAGGGGGAGACCCAGTACTTC.

The chain combines TRBV25-1 with TRBJ2-1; TRBD2 aligns across 11 bases. The CDR3 is 16 residues long. The germline V gene encodes CDR1 MGHDK and CDR2 SYGVNS. Trimming cost V 5 bases and J 4 bases; bases outside gene matches: 7. CDR3 coding DNA: TGTGCCAGCAGTAAGAAAGGGACTAGCGGTTACAATGAGCAGTTCTTC. It yields the protein CASSKKGTSGYNEQFF.

The chain carries TRBV7-8 and TRBJ2-4; possible D gene TRBD2, 6 bases. V lost 0 bases to trimming and J lost 8 bases, with 14 bases between them. The CDR3 has 15 amino acids. CDR1 is SGHVS, CDR2 FQNEAQ, per germline. The DNA for the CDR3 is TGTGCCAGCAGCTTAGCGCAGCGGGCTGGGTACATTCAGTACTTC. Translating gives CASSLAQRAGYIQYF.

This chain uses TRBV19 with TRBJ2-7; 9 positions match TRBD2. The trim removed 6 bases at V and 4 bases at J, leaving 10 bases unmatched. Germline V lookup: CDR1 LNHDA, CDR2 SQIVND (reference sequence). This CDR3 contains 15 residues. CDR3 sequence reads: CASRGLTSGNYEQYF. CDR3 DNA: TGTGCCAGTAGAGGGCTGACTAGCGGTAATTACGAGCAGTACTTC.